These 22 T cell receptor beta chains share one sample of origin, sequenced in a study of beta chain features in type 1 diabetes. The sequenced template was cDNA made from the entire isolated RNA. TCRdb's table, derived via immunoSEQ multiplex PCR, lists solely in-frame clones and lacks some. The sample gives around 300,000 clones, 8% to 13% of which show up once; around 0.015% is in the top ten. The sample was naive CD4+ T cells from blood. Receptor source: a woman in her 30s in good health.

This clone was seen a handful of times. The CDR3: CASSPGAASEKLFF. The CDR3 bases are TGTGCCAGCAGCCCAGGGGCGGCAAGTGAAAAACTGTTTTTT. The V gene is TRBV9, the J gene TRBJ1-4, with D possibly being TRBD1 (6 bases). The CDR3 has 14 residues. Trimming stripped 4 bases from V and 7 bases from J, with 14 bases between. Germline values: CDR1 SGDLS, CDR2 YYNGEE.

The rearrangement uses TRBV19 and TRBJ2-4, with TRBD1 matching 9 bases. CDR1 and CDR2 from the germline V gene are LNHDA and SQIVND (reference sequence). This CDR3 contains 14 residues. J was trimmed by 6 bases and V by 6 bases; bases with no gene match: 6. CDR3 amino acids: CASSDGQGINIQYF. The CDR3 DNA follows: TGTGCCAGTAGCGACGGACAGGGGATAAACATTCAGTACTTC.

The J gene is TRBJ2-2, the V gene TRBV5-4; TRBD2 might be the D (7 bases). This CDR3 region has 15 residues. Per the germline V gene, CDR1 is SGHNT and CDR2 is YYREEE (reference sequence). With 2 bases removed from V and 5 bases from J, the gap between germline ends came to 13 bases. Here the CDR3 reads CASSFGGLRTGELFF. CDR3 coding DNA: TGTGCCAGCAGCTTCGGGGGGCTCAGGACCGGGGAGCTGTTTTTT. The whole variable domain, remainder taken from reference TRBV5-4 and TRBJ2-2, is ETGVTQSPTHLIKTRGQQVTLRCSSQSGHNTVSWYQQALGQGPQFIFQYYREEENGRGNFPPRFSGLQFPNYSSELNVNALELDDSALYLCASSFGGLRTGELFFGEGSRLTVL.

This clone was picked up a small number of times. CDR3 DNA: TGTGCCAGCAGCTTGCAAGGAGGCACAGATACGCAGTATTTT. Its translation is CASSLQGGTDTQYF. The chain uses TRBV7-3 and TRBJ2-3; D is ambiguous. Germline CDR1 and CDR2: SGHTA and FQGTGA. The CDR3 spans 14 residues. The ends were cut back, 3 bases at V and 1 base at J, with 8 bases in the middle.

V usage is TRBV11-3 and J usage is TRBJ2-1; possibly TRBD2 for D (7 bases). CDR1 and CDR2 from the germline V gene are SGHNT and YENEEA. This CDR3 is built from 15 residues. V lost 5 bases to trimming and J lost 3 bases, with 14 bases between them. The CDR3 region has the DNA TGTGCCAGCAGCGTAGGGGGGGGCGGCTACAATGAGCAGTTCTTC. Encoded protein: CASSVGGGGYNEQFF. Using reference TRBV11-3 and TRBJ2-1 for the parts outside the CDR3, the full variable domain is EAGVVQSPRYKIIEKKQPVAFWCNPISGHNTLYWYLQNLGQGPELLIRYENEEAVDDSQLPKDRFSAERLKGVDSTLKIQPAELGDSAVYLCASSVGGGGYNEQFFGPGTRLTVL.

This chain joins TRBV5-4 and TRBJ1-3, with 7 bases fitting TRBD1. Germline CDR1 and CDR2: SGHNT and YYREEE (reference sequence). The CDR3 runs 15 residues. With 4 bases clipped from V and 0 bases from J, the junction kept 4 bases outside the gene matches. The CDR3 nucleotides are TGTGCCAGCAGCCCAGGGACAGTCTCTGGAAACACCATATATTTT. Its protein is CASSPGTVSGNTIYF.

The V call is TRBV29-1, the J call TRBJ2-1, with D uncertain. CDR1 SQVTM and CDR2 ANQGSEA come from the germline V gene. Trimming cost V 2 bases and J 2 bases, with 4 bases left between them. There are 12 residues in the CDR3. CDR3 nucleotide sequence: TGCAGCGTTGAACTTGCCTACAATGAGCAGTTCTTC. Amino acids: CSVELAYNEQFF.

This chain connects TRBV6-5 to TRBJ2-5; possibly TRBD2 for D (5 bases). The CDR3 sequence is 12 residues long. The germline V gene has CDR1 MNHEY and CDR2 SVGAGI. V shed 9 bases and J shed 2 bases, with 10 bases lying between them. Written as DNA, the CDR3 is TGTGCCAGTTCGGGAACACAAGAGACCCAGTACTTC. This encodes CASSGTQETQYF.

The V gene is TRBV19, the J gene TRBJ2-4; 8 bases are a match to TRBD1. Germline CDR1 and CDR2: LNHDA and SQIVND (reference sequence). The CDR3 covers 14 residues. With V trimmed by 4 bases and J by 7 bases, 6 bases remained unmatched. Here the CDR3 reads CASSKAGGKNIQYF. CDR3 DNA sequence: TGTGCCAGTAGTAAAGCAGGGGGCAAGAACATTCAGTACTTC.

The rearrangement uses TRBV10-3 and TRBJ2-7; 8 bases are a match to TRBD1. The CDR3 loop spans 14 amino acids. In germline, CDR1 is ENHRY, CDR2 SYGVKD. Trimming removed 4 bases from V and 2 bases from J; junction bases left unmatched: 4. The CDR3 region is CAISVVTGAYEQYF. For the CDR3, the DNA is TGTGCCATCAGTGTTGTGACAGGGGCCTACGAGCAGTACTTC.

The chain couples TRBV6-4 to TRBJ1-5; D gene uncertain. The length of the CDR3 is 14 residues. Looked up from germline, CDR1 is MRHNA and CDR2 is SNTAGT. Trimming shortened V by 0 bases and J by 6 bases, and 9 bases separated the two germline ends. The CDR3, as DNA: TGTGCCAGCAGTGACTCGAGGCTTACTCAGCCCCAGCATTTT. This gives the protein CASSDSRLTQPQHF.

The rearrangement joins TRBV6-5 to TRBJ1-1, with TRBD1 matching over 10 bases. V was pared by 6 bases and J by 5 bases, with 3 bases of the junction left unmatched. The CDR3 covers 13 residues. Germline V gene sequence: CDR1 MNHEY, CDR2 SVGAGI. CDR3 sequence: CASRRGQGTEAFF. CDR3 DNA: TGTGCCAGCAGAAGGGGACAGGGGACTGAAGCTTTCTTT.

The rearrangement uses TRBV9 and TRBJ2-5; 8 nucleotides align to TRBD2. Germline CDR1 and CDR2: SGDLS and YYNGEE. V gave up 0 bases and J gave up 0 bases; unmatched junction bases: 4. This CDR3 contains 16 residues. The CDR3 bases are TGTGCCAGCAGCGTAGAAGGCGGGGGGTACCAAGAGACCCAGTACTTC. This gives the protein CASSVEGGGYQETQYF.

This clone was seen just once. The chain uses TRBV28 and TRBJ2-5; a possible D gene is TRBD2 (7 bases). The V and J ends lost 8 bases and 4 bases respectively, with 14 bases between them. This CDR3 has 13 residues. Germline CDR1 is MDHEN and CDR2 is SYDVKM. The CDR3 sequence is CASGGAGRETQYF. The DNA for the CDR3 is TGTGCCAGCGGGGGGGCGGGTCGAGAGACCCAGTACTTC.

This clone turned up a few times. The V call is TRBV2, the J call TRBJ1-5; 10 bases align to TRBD1. This CDR3 has 16 residues. V was pared by 4 bases and J by 3 bases, with 6 bases of the junction left unmatched. Germline V gives CDR1 SNHLY, CDR2 FYNNEI. The CDR3 sequence is CASSVSGTGVNQPQHF. The DNA of the CDR3 is TGTGCCAGCAGTGTTTCCGGGACAGGGGTCAATCAGCCCCAGCATTTT.

There are a few counts of this clone. The V call is TRBV28, the J call TRBJ2-3; D is perhaps TRBD2 (5 bases). The CDR3 runs to 13 residues. Trimming took off 10 bases at V and 7 bases at J, with 18 bases between the two ends. In germline, CDR1 is MDHEN, CDR2 SYDVKM. CDR3 region: CATWWGGGNTQYF. The CDR3 nucleotides are TGTGCCACCTGGTGGGGTGGAGGAAATACGCAGTATTTT.

CDR3 nucleotide sequence: TGTGCCAGCAGCCACCTTAGCGGGAGCTCCTACAATGAGCAGTTCTTC. Translated: CASSHLSGSSYNEQFF. The chain couples TRBV14 to TRBJ2-1; 9 bases are shared with TRBD2. Losses at the gene ends were 3 bases for V and 0 bases for J; bases not matched to a gene: 3. The CDR3 length is 16 residues. The germline V gene has CDR1 SGHDN and CDR2 FVKESK.

This clone was observed a few times. This rearrangement joins TRBV28 to TRBJ2-7; no firm D call. The CDR3 length is 13 residues. The germline gives CDR1 MDHEN, CDR2 SYDVKM. With 5 bases removed from V and 0 bases from J, the gap between germline ends came to 8 bases. CDR3 in DNA: TGTGCCAGCAGTACCCCGGGCTCCTACGAGCAGTACTTC. Translation: CASSTPGSYEQYF.

The rearrangement links TRBV11-2 to TRBJ2-7, with 8 bases aligning to TRBD2. V lost 5 bases and J lost 0; bases outside the gene matches: 6. The length of the CDR3 is 15 residues. The germline V gene encodes CDR1 SGHAT and CDR2 FQNNGV. CDR3 nucleotide sequence: TGTGCCAGCAGCCTGATAGCGGGGAGCTCCTACGAGCAGTACTTC. It is translated as CASSLIAGSSYEQYF.

This clone was detected only a few times. The chain couples TRBV11-1 to TRBJ1-1, with 8 bases fitting TRBD1. Germline V gene sequence: CDR1 SGHAT, CDR2 FQDESV (reference sequence). V lost 6 bases and J lost 5; bases outside the gene matches: 8. The CDR3 is made up of 14 amino acids. The CDR3 DNA reads TGTGCCAGCAGTCGGCAGGGGGCGATTACTGAAGCTTTCTTT. It codes for CASSRQGAITEAFF.

The J gene is TRBJ2-7, the V gene TRBV7-8, with a tentative D call TRBD1 (7 bases). Germline values: CDR1 SGHVS, CDR2 FQNEAQ. The CDR3 has 15 residues. V lost 2 bases and J 5 bases, leaving 16 bases between the germline ends. CDR3: CASSLSQGGSHEQYF. DNA of the CDR3: TGTGCCAGCAGCTTATCTCAGGGGGGCAGCCACGAGCAGTACTTC.

This CDR3 reads CASSPAGGGYEQYF. In DNA form, the CDR3 reads TGTGCCAGCAGCCCGGCGGGGGGAGGTTACGAGCAGTACTTC. The chain is built from TRBV6-5 and TRBJ2-7; 8 nucleotides agree with TRBD2. The CDR3 has 14 amino acids. V shed 6 bases, J shed 4 bases, and the junction held 8 bases outside the gene matches. The germline CDR1 and CDR2 sequences are MNHEY and SVGAGI.